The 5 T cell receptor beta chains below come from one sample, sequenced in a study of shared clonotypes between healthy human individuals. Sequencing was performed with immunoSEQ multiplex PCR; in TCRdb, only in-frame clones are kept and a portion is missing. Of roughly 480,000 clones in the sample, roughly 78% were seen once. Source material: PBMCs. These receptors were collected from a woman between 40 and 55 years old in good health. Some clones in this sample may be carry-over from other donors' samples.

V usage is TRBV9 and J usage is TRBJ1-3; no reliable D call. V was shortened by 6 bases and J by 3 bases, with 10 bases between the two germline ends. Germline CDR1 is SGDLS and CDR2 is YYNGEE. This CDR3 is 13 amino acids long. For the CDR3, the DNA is TGTGCCAGCACCATCGGGGATGGAAACACCATATATTTT. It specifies CASTIGDGNTIYF. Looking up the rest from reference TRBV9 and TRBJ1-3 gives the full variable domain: DSGVTQTPKHLITATGQRVTLRCSPRSGDLSVYWYQQSLDQGLQFLIQYYNGEERAKGNILERFSAQQFPDLHSELNLSSLELGDSALYFCASTIGDGNTIYFGEGSWLTVV.

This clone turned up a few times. The CDR3 coding sequence is TGCGCCAGCAGCCAAGAAGCGACAGACGGTCAGCCCCAGCATTTT. Its translation: CASSQEATDGQPQHF. The chain has TRBV4-1 and TRBJ1-5; D is possibly TRBD1 (5 bases). Germline-derived CDR1 and CDR2 are MGHRA and YSYEKL. CDR3 size: 15 residues. With 0 bases removed from V and 6 bases from J, the gap between germline ends came to 12 bases.

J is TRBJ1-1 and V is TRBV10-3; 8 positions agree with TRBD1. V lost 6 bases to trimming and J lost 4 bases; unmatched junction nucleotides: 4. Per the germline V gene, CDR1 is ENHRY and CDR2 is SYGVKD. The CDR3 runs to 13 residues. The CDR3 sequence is CAIRGQGPTEAFF. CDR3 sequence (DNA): TGTGCCATCAGAGGACAGGGCCCCACTGAAGCTTTCTTT.

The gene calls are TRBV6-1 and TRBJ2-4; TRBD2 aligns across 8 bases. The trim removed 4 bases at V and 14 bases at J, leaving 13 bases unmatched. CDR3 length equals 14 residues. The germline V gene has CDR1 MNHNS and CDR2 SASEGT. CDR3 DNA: TGTGCCAGCAGTGTCATCACAACTAGCGGAGCAGAGTACTTC. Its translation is CASSVITTSGAEYF.

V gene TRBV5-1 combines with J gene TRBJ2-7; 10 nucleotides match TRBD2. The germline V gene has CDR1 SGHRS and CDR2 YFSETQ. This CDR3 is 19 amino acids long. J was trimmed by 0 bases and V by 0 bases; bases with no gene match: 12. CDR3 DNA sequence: TGCGCCAGCAGCTTGGGGTTAGCGGGAGGCCATACGTACTCCTACGAGCAGTACTTC. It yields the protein CASSLGLAGGHTYSYEQYF. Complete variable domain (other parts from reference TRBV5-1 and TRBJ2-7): KAGVTQTPRYLIKTRGQQVTLSCSPISGHRSVSWYQQTPGQGLQFLFEYFSETQRNKGNFPGRFSGRQFSNSRSEMNVSTLELGDSALYLCASSLGLAGGHTYSYEQYFGPGTRLTVT.